The sequence of this T cell receptor (beta chain) was determined in a study of blood T cell repertoires in COVID-19. Study overall: The cDNA or gDNA used as material had been derived from T cells, B-cell-depleted T cells, or PBMCs.

The germline gives CDR1 SNHLY, CDR2 FYNNEI. This CDR3 has 14 amino acids. Trimming took 1 base from V and 6 from J, leaving 12 bases between them. Produced via immunoSEQ multiplex PCR; TCRdb's table is partial and in-frame only. The sample lists 200,000 to 250,000 clones, 90% occurring once. Assignment of participants to cohorts was predicated upon participant-reported clinical history. A PCR-confirmed or clinician-diagnosed COVID-19 case had contacted exposed participants within 2 weeks of entry. This clone was seen a single time. V and J are TRBV2 and TRBJ1-2, with D possibly TRBD1 on 5 matching bases. Specimen: PBMCs or T cells enriched from blood (not recorded which). The TCR originated in a man aged 25 to 45 who had been exposed to COVID-19. DNA for the CDR3: TGTGCCAGCAGTGAAGAGGTGGCAGGGCATGGCTACACCTTC. Its translation is CASSEEVAGHGYTF. The entire variable domain, with the rest obtained from reference TRBV2 and TRBJ1-2, is as follows: EPEVTQTPSHQVTQMGQEVILRCVPISNHLYFYWYRQILGQKVEFLVSFYNNEISEKSEIFDDQFSVERPDGSNFTLKIRSTKLEDSAMYFCASSEEVAGHGYTFGSGTRLTVV.